This TCR beta chain stems from a study of low-dose radiotherapy and immunotherapy resistance in tumors. Turning to the study itself: Once cycle 1 day 1 began, patients took oral aspirin 300 mg daily for four cycles.

TRAV and TRBV primers primed cDNA for both TCRalpha and TCRbeta. Amplification, which lasted around 18 PCR cycles, used a constant-region primer and V-primer adapter to amplify TCRs. A single record per CDR3 protein comes from TCRdb applying MiXCR to the reads. The sample carries about 64,000 distinct CDR3 sequences, about 25% recorded once. Regarding this clonotype: Since a far larger clone is one base different, this is likely a read error.

Time point given: before trial treatment. Treatment of the donors consisted of nivolumab and ipilimumab (plus aspirin, low-dose cyclophosphamide and low-dose radiotherapy). Eligibility criteria specified advanced solid malignancies devoid of tumor-infiltrating lymphocytes. V was cut by 1 base and J by 7 bases, with 17 bases left in between. The germline V gene encodes CDR1 SGHAT and CDR2 FQNNGV. This CDR3 contains 15 residues. The TCR comes from a male donor with rectosigmoid adenocarcinoma. Sequencing was performed on PBMCs, taken before treatment. The V call is TRBV11-2, the J call TRBJ2-7; TRBD2 might be the D (6 bases). This chain's CDR3 is CASSLVGGPFSEQYF. CDR3 DNA: TGTGCCAGCAGCTTAGTTGGAGGGCCGTTCTCTGAGCAGTACTTC.